These T cell receptor beta chains were read from a single sample in a study of blood T cell repertoires in COVID-19. Only in-frame clones appear in the TCRdb table, and some are missing; sequencing was by immunoSEQ multiplex PCR. This table holds about 220,000 clones, roughly 88% found once. Sequenced: PBMCs or T cells enriched from blood (not recorded which). The source is a woman in her 50s with acute COVID-19. CDR3s include the opening cysteine and the closing phenylalanine or tryptophan. D genes are given only for firm matches. The size field is filled for only some rows; it gives once, few, many or a size class.

v_gene	j_gene	abundance	d_gene	CDR3nt	CDR3aa
TRBV24-1	TRBJ1-2	NA	NA	TGTGCCACCAGCGAGGGTGGGGGGGCAGGTGGCTACACCTTC	CATSEGGGAGGYTF
TRBV4-3	TRBJ2-5	NA	NA	TGCGCCAGCAGCCAACGTGCCCGGGAGACCCAGTACTTC	CASSQRARETQYF
TRBV27	TRBJ2-1	NA	NA	TGTGCCAGCAGTTCATACGAGGGCCCTTACAATGAGCAGTTCTTC	CASSSYEGPYNEQFF
TRBV19	TRBJ1-5	NA	NA	TGTGCCAGTAGTATCGGGGGGGGATACCAGCCCCAGCATTTT	CASSIGGGYQPQHF
TRBV29-1	TRBJ2-3	NA	NA	TGCAGCGTTCGAGGGCTTGGGATCGCAGATACGCAGTATTTT	CSVRGLGIADTQYF
TRBV19	TRBJ2-1	NA	TRBD2	TGTGCCAGTAGTCCAATAGCGGGAAGCTCCTACAATGAGCAGTTCTTC	CASSPIAGSSYNEQFF
TRBV11-3	TRBJ2-3	NA	NA	TGTGCCAGCAGTCGGGACTTTAACATACACGATACGCAGTATTTT	CASSRDFNIHDTQYF
TRBV4-2	TRBJ1-5	NA	TRBD1	TGTGCCAGCAGCCAAGAGGGGACAGGGCCACAGCCCCAGCATTTT	CASSQEGTGPQPQHF
TRBV19	TRBJ2-3	NA	NA	TGTGCCAGTAGACGGGGAGTGGATACGCAGTATTTT	CASRRGVDTQYF
TRBV27	TRBJ1-1	NA	NA	TGTGCCAGCAGTGAACCTGGGGGGTACACTGAAGCTTTCTTT	CASSEPGGYTEAFF
TRBV24-1	TRBJ2-3	NA	NA	TGTGCCACCAGTGATTTAAAGGGGAGCACAGATACGCAGTATTTT	CATSDLKGSTDTQYF
TRBV5-1	TRBJ2-1	once	TRBD1	TGCGCCAGCAGCTGGGGGACAGCGGACAATGAGCAGTTCTTC	CASSWGTADNEQFF
TRBV28	TRBJ1-6	NA	TRBD1	TGTGCCAGCAATCGACAGGGGCTCTCCTATAATTCACCCCTCCACTTT	CASNRQGLSYNSPLHF
TRBV4-1	TRBJ2-3	NA	NA	TGCGCCAGCAGCCAGGGGCTTTCGAGGCGCACAGATACGCAGTATTTT	CASSQGLSRRTDTQYF
TRBV5-1	TRBJ2-1	many	NA	TGCGCCAGCAGCGAAATTTACAGCTCCTACAATGAGCAGTTCTTC	CASSEIYSSYNEQFF
TRBV24-1	TRBJ2-1	NA	TRBD2	TGTGCCACCAGTGAGTCCCGTGGCGGGAGGGCTAGGGGTGAGCAGTTCTTC	CATSESRGGRARGEQFF